This T cell receptor (beta chain) is from a study of blood T cell repertoires in COVID-19. Those enrolled, adults aged roughly 18 to 90 years, came from 20 to 25 US areas. Self-reported history from a screening survey and questionnaire set each donor's cohort. Sequencing was performed with immunoSEQ multiplex PCR; in TCRdb, only in-frame clones are kept and a portion is missing. The table includes some 200,000 clones, 65% to 85% detected once. Germline V gives CDR1 MNHEY, CDR2 SMNVEV (reference sequence). This CDR3 has 20 amino acids. V lost 3 bases, J lost 0 bases, and 25 bases lay in between. This TCR derives from a man aged 40-49 years who had recovered from COVID-19. The chain recombines TRBV27 with TRBJ2-3, with a possible D match to TRBD2 (6 bases). Sample: PBMCs or T cells enriched from blood (not recorded which). CDR3 sequence reads: CASSLWGLRTKQTSTDTQYF. The CDR3 DNA is TGTGCCAGCAGTTTGTGGGGACTCAGAACGAAGCAAACTAGCACAGATACGCAGTATTTT.